The next 29 T cell receptor beta chains were all read from a single sample in a study of blood T cell repertoires in COVID-19. Data came from immunoSEQ multiplex PCR; TCRdb stores just in-frame clones and leaves some out. Of about 240,000 clones in the sample, 83% are singletons; the top ten hold 3.6%. Material for sequencing was PBMCs or T cells enriched from blood (not recorded which). All receptors derive from a woman aged 35 to 49 who had been exposed to COVID-19.

This clone appeared a few times. The gene calls are TRBV3-1 (or the pseudogene TRBV3-2) and TRBJ2-2; a weak D match, TRBD1 (5 bases). V was clipped by 0 bases and J by 3 bases, with 8 bases between them. Germline V gene lookup returns CDR1 LGHDT and CDR2 YNNKEL (reference sequence). CDR3 length equals 15 residues. The CDR3 reads CASSQDAGYTGELFF. The CDR3 DNA follows: TGTGCCAGCAGCCAAGATGCAGGGTACACCGGGGAGCTGTTTTTT.

The chain joins TRBV5-1 to TRBJ1-2; no firm D call. V was shortened by 4 bases and J by 0 bases, with 13 bases between the two germline ends. This CDR3 is 15 amino acids long. From germline, CDR1 is SGHRS and CDR2 YFSETQ. The CDR3 region is CASSPEADANYGYTF. CDR3 bases: TGCGCCAGCAGCCCGGAGGCGGACGCTAACTATGGCTACACCTTC.

Only one count was recorded for this clone. This chain uses TRBV27 with TRBJ1-1, with TRBD1 as a possible D gene (6 bases). V lost 7 bases and J 4 bases, leaving 19 bases between the germline ends. This CDR3 is 15 amino acids long. Per germline, CDR1 MNHEY and CDR2 SMNVEV (reference sequence). The CDR3 bases are TGTGCCAGCACCTTGTACTTGGGGGCTGGCACTGAAGCTTTCTTT. Its translation: CASTLYLGAGTEAFF.

This rearrangement joins TRBV6-5 to TRBJ2-5, with D unclear. CDR1 and CDR2 (germline): MNHEY, SVGAGI. V dropped 7 bases and J dropped 4 bases, with 7 bases sitting between them. This CDR3 contains 11 residues. DNA for the CDR3: TGTGCCAGCACAAAAGCAGAGACCCAGTACTTC. Protein product: CASTKAETQYF.

The chain couples TRBV3-1 (or the pseudogene TRBV3-2) to TRBJ2-5; D gene ambiguous. CDR1 LGHDT and CDR2 YNNKEL come from the germline V gene (reference sequence). The CDR3 is made up of 15 amino acids. V lost 0 bases and J 5 bases, leaving 13 bases between the germline ends. CDR3 nucleotide sequence: TGTGCCAGCAGCCAAGATGGCAGGATCGTTGAGACCCAGTACTTC. Its translation: CASSQDGRIVETQYF.

The chain carries TRBV5-1 and TRBJ2-1, with 8 bases identical to TRBD2. After removal of 4 bases from V and 0 bases from J, the junction contained 3 bases not matched to a gene. The germline gives CDR1 SGHRS, CDR2 YFSETQ. The CDR3 runs to 15 residues. Here the CDR3 DNA reads TGCGCCAGCAGCGCCGGGGGGGCCTCCTACAATGAGCAGTTCTTC. Translation gives CASSAGGASYNEQFF.

This clone was seen just once. The junction departs from the called germline gene at one end, perhaps through a read error. This rearrangement joins TRBV27 to TRBJ1-1; D possibly corresponds to TRBD1 (6 bases). Germline CDR1 is MNHEY and CDR2 is SMNVEV (reference sequence). This CDR3 contains 18 residues. Here the CDR3 reads CASRLSGGGRLLNTEAFF. In DNA form, the CDR3 reads TGTGCCAGCAGATTATCGGGAGGGGGGCGACTCTTGAACACTGAAGCTTTCTTT.

V gene TRBV5-1 combines with J gene TRBJ1-2; 7 positions match TRBD1. Germline V gives CDR1 SGHRS, CDR2 YFSETQ. Trimming at V came to 4 bases and at J to 8 bases, leaving 8 bases not matched to a gene. The CDR3 consists of 13 residues. CDR3 sequence reads: CASSLGTDKGYTF. DNA for the CDR3: TGCGCCAGCAGCCTAGGGACAGATAAAGGCTACACCTTC. Supplemented by reference TRBV5-1 and TRBJ1-2, the full variable domain reads KAGVTQTPRYLIKTRGQQVTLSCSPISGHRSVSWYQQTPGQGLQFLFEYFSETQRNKGNFPGRFSGRQFSNSRSEMNVSTLELGDSALYLCASSLGTDKGYTFGSGTRLTVV.

The genes are TRBV27 and TRBJ1-5; a possible D gene is TRBD1 (5 bases). CDR1 is MNHEY, CDR2 SMNVEV, per germline (reference sequence). The CDR3 covers 14 residues. V lost 2 bases and J 6 bases, leaving 11 bases between the germline ends. CDR3: CASSLAQGGQPQHF. CDR3 DNA sequence: TGTGCCAGCAGTTTAGCTCAGGGTGGTCAGCCCCAGCATTTT.

V usage is TRBV5-5 and J usage is TRBJ2-1, with D possibly matching TRBD2 (5 bases). The germline V and J ends were trimmed by 4 bases and 1 base, with 12 bases remaining between them. The CDR3 is made up of 15 amino acids. Germline CDR1 and CDR2: SGHKS and YYEKEE (reference sequence). CDR3 DNA sequence: TGTGCCAGCAGCCTATCCGGGGAGTCCTACAATGAGCAGTTCTTC. Amino acid sequence: CASSLSGESYNEQFF.

The V and J genes are TRBV11-2 and TRBJ2-6, with TRBD1 matching 11 bases. The CDR3 has 18 residues. The ends lost 4 bases at V and 0 bases at J; junction bases unmatched: 5. Germline V gene sequence: CDR1 SGHAT, CDR2 FQNNGV. This chain's CDR3 is CASSSSGTGGSGANVLTF. The CDR3 coding sequence is TGTGCCAGCAGCTCATCCGGGACAGGGGGCTCTGGGGCCAACGTCCTGACTTTC.

This rearrangement joins TRBV19 to TRBJ2-2; 7 nucleotides align to TRBD2. CDR3 length: 13 residues. V dropped 7 bases and J dropped 6; count of bases not matched to a gene: 5. Looked up from germline, CDR1 is LNHDA and CDR2 is SQIVND (reference sequence). CDR3 protein: CASTRTRAGELFF. Here the CDR3 DNA reads TGTGCCAGTACCCGGACTAGGGCCGGGGAGCTGTTTTTT.

Here the CDR3 reads CASSLASNTGELFF. In DNA, the CDR3 is TGCGCCAGCAGCTTGGCTAGTAACACCGGGGAGCTGTTTTTT. The J gene is TRBJ2-2, the V gene TRBV5-1; D unclear. The CDR3 has 14 residues. Germline CDR1 SGHRS, CDR2 YFSETQ. V lost 0 bases to trimming and J lost 2 bases, with 5 bases between them. Complete variable domain (other parts from reference TRBV5-1 and TRBJ2-2): KAGVTQTPRYLIKTRGQQVTLSCSPISGHRSVSWYQQTPGQGLQFLFEYFSETQRNKGNFPGRFSGRQFSNSRSEMNVSTLELGDSALYLCASSLASNTGELFFGEGSRLTVL.

There are many counts of this clone. The rearrangement links TRBV2 to TRBJ1-2; 7 nucleotides align to TRBD1. CDR1 and CDR2 from the germline V gene are SNHLY and FYNNEI. The trim removed 5 bases at V and 8 bases at J, leaving 11 bases unmatched. This CDR3 contains 14 residues. CDR3 amino acids: CASSKDTGVEGYTF. The CDR3 nucleotides are TGTGCCAGCAGTAAAGACACAGGGGTGGAGGGCTACACCTTC.

This sequence joins TRBV5-1 and TRBJ1-6, with D perhaps TRBD1 (5 bases). Trimming cost V 0 bases and J 9 bases, with 16 bases left between them. CDR1 is SGHRS, CDR2 YFSETQ, per germline. This CDR3 region has 16 residues. The CDR3 nucleotides read TGCGCCAGCAGCTTGGGGGGCCCGCCCATGGGTTCACCCCTCCACTTT. Its protein is CASSLGGPPMGSPLHF.

This sequence joins TRBV7-3 and TRBJ2-3, with 7 bases lining up with TRBD1. The CDR3 covers 15 residues. The ends lost 4 bases at V and 2 bases at J; junction bases unmatched: 6. Germline V gives CDR1 SGHTA, CDR2 FQGTGA. CDR3 in DNA: TGTGCCAGCAGCTACACTGACAGGGTCACAGATACGCAGTATTTT. Translated, it gives CASSYTDRVTDTQYF.

V gene TRBV5-5 combines with J gene TRBJ1-1, with D maybe TRBD1 (6 bases). Between the trimmed V and J ends, which lost 3 bases and 0 bases, there was a span of 15 bases. Germline V gene sequence: CDR1 SGHKS, CDR2 YYEKEE (reference sequence). The CDR3 consists of 16 residues. Here the CDR3 reads CASSSGQANMNTEAFF. The CDR3 nucleotides read TGTGCCAGCAGCTCGGGACAAGCTAACATGAACACTGAAGCTTTCTTT.

The V call is TRBV30, the J call TRBJ1-4; D uncertain. CDR3 length equals 12 residues. Per the germline V gene, CDR1 is GTSNPN and CDR2 is SVGIG (reference sequence). Trimming took 5 bases from V and 5 from J, leaving 9 bases between them. The CDR3 loop reads CAWGTVNEKLFF. The CDR3 coding sequence is TGTGCCTGGGGAACGGTAAATGAAAAACTGTTTTTT.

The CDR3 DNA is TGTGCCAGCAGCCTCGGACTAGCGGGGGCAGGTCAAGAGACCCAGTACTTC. Translation gives CASSLGLAGAGQETQYF. The gene calls are TRBV3-1 (or the pseudogene TRBV3-2) and TRBJ2-5; 13 bases align to TRBD2. Trimming at V came to 4 bases and at J to 2 bases, leaving 7 bases not matched to a gene. This CDR3 has 17 amino acids. CDR1 LGHDT and CDR2 YNNKEL come from the germline V gene (reference sequence).

V gene TRBV7-9 combines with J gene TRBJ2-5, with 14 bases matching TRBD2. Trimming at V came to 5 bases and at J to 4 bases, leaving 6 bases not matched to a gene. The germline gives CDR1 SEHNR, CDR2 FQNEAQ (reference sequence). The CDR3 contains 16 residues. Written as DNA, the CDR3 is TGTGCCAGCAGCCCCCGACTAGCGGGGGGGGGAGAGACCCAGTACTTC. Protein product: CASSPRLAGGGETQYF.

The table lists this clone with a count of one. Since a much larger clone is just one base distant, this may be a read error. Other DNA sequences within the sample encode an identical CDR3. J is TRBJ1-1 and V is TRBV9; no reliable D call. Trimming stripped 0 bases from V and 1 base from J, with 4 bases between. This CDR3 is 13 amino acids long. Germline CDR1 and CDR2: SGDLS and YYNGEE. Here the CDR3 DNA reads TGTGCCAGCAGCGTAGGCAGGAACACTGAAGCTTTCTTT. Translating it yields CASSVGRNTEAFF.

This clone was detected once. J is TRBJ1-3 and V is TRBV5-4; no firm D call. CDR1 is SGHNT, CDR2 YYREEE, per germline (reference sequence). Trimming cost V 2 bases and J 1 base, with 7 bases left between them. This CDR3 comprises 14 residues. The CDR3 is CASSFAGSGNTIYF. The CDR3 bases are TGTGCCAGCAGCTTCGCAGGATCTGGAAACACCATATATTTT.

The chain joins TRBV27 to TRBJ2-3; TRBD2 agrees at 8 bases. This CDR3 region has 14 residues. From germline, CDR1 is MNHEY and CDR2 SMNVEV (reference sequence). V was clipped by 5 bases and J by 4 bases; unmatched bases: 5. In nucleotides, the CDR3 is TGTGCCAGCAGTGTAGCGGGGAGGGCAGATACGCAGTATTTT. This sequence encodes CASSVAGRADTQYF.

V and J are TRBV11-2 and TRBJ1-4; 7 bases are a match to TRBD1. Germline lookup yields CDR1 SGHAT and CDR2 FQNNGV. V dropped 5 bases and J dropped 4; count of bases not matched to a gene: 7. The CDR3 consists of 15 residues. The CDR3 region is CASSPLGQINEKLFF. Written as DNA, the CDR3 is TGTGCCAGCAGCCCCCTGGGACAGATTAATGAAAAACTGTTTTTT.

This chain uses TRBV18 with TRBJ1-1; D ambiguous. This CDR3 comprises 15 residues. Germline CDR1 and CDR2: KGHSH and LQKENI. Trimming left V 0 bases short and J 6 bases short, with 14 bases between. CDR3 residues: CASSPPGMRVAEAFF. CDR3 nucleotide sequence: TGTGCCAGCTCACCACCAGGGATGCGGGTGGCTGAAGCTTTCTTT.

The chain links TRBV6-5 to TRBJ1-2, with 7 bases matching TRBD1. J gave up 6 bases and V 5 bases, and 9 bases lay outside the gene matches. This CDR3 comprises 14 residues. Germline CDR1 is MNHEY and CDR2 is SVGAGI. CDR3 in DNA: TGTGCCAGCAGTCCTAGACAGGGAGAGGATGGCTACACCTTC. Its protein product is CASSPRQGEDGYTF.

The rearrangement links TRBV28 to TRBJ2-4; 7 bases are shared with TRBD2. The ends lost 5 bases at V and 1 base at J; junction bases unmatched: 14. Looked up from germline, CDR1 is MDHEN and CDR2 is SYDVKM. This CDR3 has 18 residues. The CDR3: CASSALGLGSSAKNIQYF. The DNA for the CDR3 is TGTGCCAGCAGTGCTCTAGGACTAGGGTCTTCCGCCAAAAACATTCAGTACTTC.

The rearrangement uses TRBV7-2 and TRBJ2-5; tentative D call: TRBD1 (5 bases). Germline CDR1 is SGHTA and CDR2 is FQGNSA. CDR3 length: 15 amino acids. V lost 2 bases to trimming and J lost 1 base, with 11 bases between them. DNA for the CDR3: TGTGCCAGCAGCTTAAATGGTGGGGCCCAAGAGACCCAGTACTTC. It yields the protein CASSLNGGAQETQYF. Using reference TRBV7-2 and TRBJ2-5 for the parts outside the CDR3, the full variable domain is GAGVSQSPSNKVTEKGKDVELRCDPISGHTALYWYRQSLGQGLEFLIYFQGNSAPDKSGLPSDRFSAERTGGSVSTLTIQRTQQEDSAVYLCASSLNGGAQETQYFGPGTRLLVL.

The chain couples TRBV6-5 to TRBJ2-7, with D perhaps matching TRBD2 (6 bases). V lost 8 bases and J 6 bases, leaving 17 bases between the germline ends. This CDR3 is 13 amino acids long. CDR1 and CDR2 (germline): MNHEY, SVGAGI. In DNA form, the CDR3 reads TGTGCCAGCGCGGGACGTAGCCTGTTCGAGCAGTACTTC. Translating gives CASAGRSLFEQYF.